A single sample is the source of the 19 T cell receptor beta chains below, sequenced in a study of blood T cell repertoires in COVID-19. Method: immunoSEQ multiplex PCR; TCRdb's copy keeps in-frame clones and lacks some. The sample records under 150,000 clones, 88% being singletons. Sequences were obtained from peripheral blood. These receptors originate from a human donor in a cohort sampled during active COVID-19.

In its sample, this clone was seen once. V usage is TRBV5-1 and J usage is TRBJ2-7, with D perhaps matching TRBD1 (5 bases). This CDR3 region has 15 residues. Trimming took off 4 bases at V and 4 bases at J, with 18 bases between the two ends. CDR1 is SGHRS, CDR2 YFSETQ, per germline. In DNA, the CDR3 is TGCGCCAGCAGCCTTGATGGGGCCCCATTTTACGAGCAGTACTTC. Translation: CASSLDGAPFYEQYF.

The chain uses TRBV13 and TRBJ2-7; no clear D. The V and J ends lost 0 bases and 0 bases respectively, with 9 bases between them. The CDR3 runs 15 residues. CDR1 is PRHDT and CDR2 is FYEKMQ in the germline V gene (reference sequence). The DNA for the CDR3 is TGTGCCAGCAGCTTAGGAGGCGGATTCTCCTACGAGCAGTACTTC. Its translation: CASSLGGGFSYEQYF.

The chain couples TRBV7-2 to TRBJ1-1, with 9 bases that match TRBD1. Germline V gene lookup returns CDR1 SGHTA and CDR2 FQGNSA. The CDR3 runs 16 residues. V gave up 5 bases and J gave up 5 bases; unmatched junction bases: 12. In DNA, the CDR3 is TGTGCCAGCAGCCCGGGACAGGGTTCGGGAAGAACTGAAGCTTTCTTT. This sequence encodes CASSPGQGSGRTEAFF.

The chain has TRBV13 and TRBJ2-1, with D possibly TRBD2 on 5 matching bases. The CDR3 has 15 residues. Trimming took 4 bases from V and 8 from J, leaving 18 bases between them. Germline CDR1 reads PRHDT; CDR2 reads FYEKMQ (reference sequence). The CDR3, as DNA: TGTGCCAGCAGCTCTACCGGACTGGCTTGGGATGAGCAGTTCTTC. This gives the protein CASSSTGLAWDEQFF. Drawing the rest from reference TRBV13 and TRBJ2-1, the complete variable domain is AAGVIQSPRHLIKEKRETATLKCYPIPRHDTVYWYQQGPGQDPQFLISFYEKMQSDKGSIPDRFSAQQFSDYHSELNMSSLELGDSALYFCASSSTGLAWDEQFFGPGTRLTVL.

J is TRBJ2-6 and V is TRBV7-6; possible D gene TRBD2, 6 bases. Trimming removed 1 base from V and 0 bases from J, with 10 bases in between. The length of the CDR3 is 17 residues. Germline-derived CDR1 and CDR2 are SGHVS and FNYEAQ. The CDR3 here is CASSLERVPSGANVLTF. CDR3 nucleotides: TGTGCCAGCAGCTTAGAGCGGGTTCCCTCTGGGGCCAACGTCCTGACTTTC.

The V gene is TRBV18, the J gene TRBJ1-2; 7 bases line up with TRBD1. The germline gives CDR1 KGHSH, CDR2 LQKENI. The CDR3 has 14 residues. The junction had 9 bases not matched to a gene; V was cut back by 3 bases and J by 8 bases. CDR3 loop: CASSPQGGLGGYTF. CDR3 DNA: TGTGCCAGCTCACCCCAGGGGGGTTTAGGAGGCTACACCTTC.

V gene TRBV3-1 (or the pseudogene TRBV3-2) combines with J gene TRBJ2-1; TRBD1 matches at 11 bases. V lost 4 bases, J lost 8 bases, and 7 bases stayed unmatched. CDR1 and CDR2 (germline): LGHDT, YNNKEL (reference sequence). This CDR3 is built from 15 residues. Here the CDR3 reads CASSRGQGALDEQFF. CDR3 in DNA: TGTGCCAGCAGCCGCGGACAGGGGGCTTTGGATGAGCAGTTCTTC.

The genes are TRBV30 and TRBJ1-1; D gene uncertain. CDR1 is GTSNPN, CDR2 SVGIG, per germline (reference sequence). The CDR3 is made up of 13 amino acids. The V end lost 2 bases, the J end lost 0 bases, and 7 bases lay between the germline ends. The CDR3 coding sequence is TGTGCCTGGAGTACACACATGAACACTGAAGCTTTCTTT. It specifies CAWSTHMNTEAFF.

This sequence joins TRBV6-4 and TRBJ1-2, with 10 nucleotides matching TRBD1. CDR1 is MRHNA and CDR2 is SNTAGT in the germline V gene. V shed 6 bases and J 5 bases; nucleotides not matched to a gene: 9. CDR3 size: 15 residues. CDR3 sequence (DNA): TGTGCCAGCAGCACGACAGGGGGCGTAGGGTATGGCTACACCTTC. Encoded protein: CASSTTGGVGYGYTF.

The chain recombines TRBV6-2 or TRBV6-3 with TRBJ1-1, with a possible D match to TRBD1 (6 bases). This CDR3 spans 14 amino acids. Deletions cut 2 bases from V and 7 bases from J, with 14 bases between. Germline CDR1 MNHEY, CDR2 SVGEGT. The CDR3 spells CASSYTWEGGEAFF. DNA for the CDR3: TGTGCCAGCAGTTACACCTGGGAGGGGGGTGAAGCTTTCTTT.

This sequence joins TRBV11-1 and TRBJ2-1; 7 bases are a match to TRBD1. The CDR3 has 16 amino acids. Germline CDR1 is SGHAT and CDR2 is FQDESV (reference sequence). V was pared by 5 bases and J by 3 bases, with 10 bases of the junction left unmatched. The CDR3 bases are TGTGCCAGCAGCGGCTCCGGGACAGCTAACTACAATGAGCAGTTCTTC. This sequence encodes CASSGSGTANYNEQFF.

The chain is built from TRBV24-1 and TRBJ2-7; 8 bases match TRBD1. The germline V gene has CDR1 KGHDR and CDR2 SFDVKD. This CDR3 has 14 residues. The junction had 8 bases not matched to a gene; V was cut back by 9 bases and J by 2 bases. Written as DNA, the CDR3 is TGTGCCACCGCGCCGGCGGACAGGGCCTACGAGCAGTACTTC. Translated, it gives CATAPADRAYEQYF.

The chain couples TRBV7-9 to TRBJ2-2; tentatively, D is TRBD1 (5 bases). The CDR3 length is 17 residues. The germline V gene encodes CDR1 SEHNR and CDR2 FQNEAQ (reference sequence). The germline V and J ends were trimmed by 2 bases and 0 bases, with 13 bases remaining between them. The CDR3 DNA reads as TGTGCCAGCAGCTTATTCCAGACAGCAGCGAACACCGGGGAGCTGTTTTTT. Translated, it gives CASSLFQTAANTGELFF. The whole variable domain, filled in from reference TRBV7-9 and TRBJ2-2, reads DTGVSQNPRHKITKRGQNVTFRCDPISEHNRLYWYRQTLGQGPEFLTYFQNEAQLEKSRLLSDRFSAERPKGSFSTLEIQRTEQGDSAMYLCASSLFQTAANTGELFFGEGSRLTVL.

The V gene is TRBV7-2, the J gene TRBJ1-6; tentatively, D is TRBD1 (5 bases). Looked up from germline, CDR1 is SGHTA and CDR2 is FQGNSA. The CDR3 has 18 amino acids. V gave up 5 bases and J gave up 1 base, with 18 bases separating them. The CDR3 here is CASSAMRAGPSYNSPLHF. CDR3 DNA sequence: TGTGCCAGCAGCGCAATGCGAGCAGGGCCGTCCTATAATTCACCCCTCCACTTT. Using reference TRBV7-2 and TRBJ1-6 for the parts outside the CDR3, the full variable domain is GAGVSQSPSNKVTEKGKDVELRCDPISGHTALYWYRQSLGQGLEFLIYFQGNSAPDKSGLPSDRFSAERTGGSVSTLTIQRTQQEDSAVYLCASSAMRAGPSYNSPLHFGNGTRLTVT.

The J gene is TRBJ1-1, the V gene TRBV5-1; D is perhaps TRBD1 (5 bases). V dropped 2 bases and J dropped 3 bases, with 11 bases sitting between them. CDR3 length: 14 amino acids. Per germline, CDR1 SGHRS and CDR2 YFSETQ. CDR3: CASSFQGVDTEAFF. CDR3 DNA: TGCGCCAGCAGCTTCCAGGGTGTCGACACTGAAGCTTTCTTT.

This clone appeared a few times. This specimen includes other DNA sequences encoding the same CDR3. The gene calls are TRBV7-2 and TRBJ1-5; perhaps TRBD1 as D (5 bases). Germline CDR1 is SGHTA and CDR2 is FQGNSA. V was shortened by 5 bases and J by 0 bases, with 11 bases between the two germline ends. This CDR3 contains 15 residues. CDR3 sequence (DNA): TGTGCCAGCAGCCTTCGGGGGGATAGCAATCAGCCCCAGCATTTT. Its translation is CASSLRGDSNQPQHF.

This chain connects TRBV2 to TRBJ2-3; TRBD1 might be the D (5 bases). The CDR3 contains 16 residues. V lost 3 bases, J lost 2 bases, and 15 bases lay in between. Germline-derived CDR1 and CDR2 are SNHLY and FYNNEI. The CDR3 DNA reads TGTGCCAGCAGTGACCTTGGCAGGGCGTACACAGATACGCAGTATTTT. It is translated as CASSDLGRAYTDTQYF.

This chain uses TRBV2 with TRBJ2-7; D ambiguous. Germline V gives CDR1 SNHLY, CDR2 FYNNEI. Between the trimmed V and J ends, which lost 8 bases and 5 bases, there was a span of 22 bases. This CDR3 has 15 amino acids. Here the CDR3 reads CASQTQSLSFDEQYF. DNA of the CDR3: TGTGCCAGCCAAACGCAAAGTTTAAGCTTCGACGAGCAGTACTTC.

This chain uses TRBV6-5 with TRBJ2-7; D unresolved. The CDR3 is 14 amino acids. V lost 2 bases, J lost 7 bases, and 15 bases lay in between. Looked up from germline, CDR1 is MNHEY and CDR2 is SVGAGI. In DNA form, the CDR3 reads TGTGCCAGCAGTTACCGGCCCAGGCTGGATGAGCAGTACTTC. This gives the protein CASSYRPRLDEQYF.